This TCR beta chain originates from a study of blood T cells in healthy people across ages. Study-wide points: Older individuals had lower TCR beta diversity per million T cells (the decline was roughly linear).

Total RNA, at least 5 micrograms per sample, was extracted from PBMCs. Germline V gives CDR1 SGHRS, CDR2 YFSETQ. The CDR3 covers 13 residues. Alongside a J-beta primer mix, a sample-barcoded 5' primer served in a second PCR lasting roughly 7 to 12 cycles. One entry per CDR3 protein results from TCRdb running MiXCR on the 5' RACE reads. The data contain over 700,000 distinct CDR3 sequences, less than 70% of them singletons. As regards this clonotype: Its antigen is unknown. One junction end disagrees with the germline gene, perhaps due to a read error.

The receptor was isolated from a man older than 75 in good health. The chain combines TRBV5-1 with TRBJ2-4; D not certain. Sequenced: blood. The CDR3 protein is CASSTVAKNIQYF. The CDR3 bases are TGTGCCAGCAGCACCGTGGCCAAAAACATTCAGTACTTC.